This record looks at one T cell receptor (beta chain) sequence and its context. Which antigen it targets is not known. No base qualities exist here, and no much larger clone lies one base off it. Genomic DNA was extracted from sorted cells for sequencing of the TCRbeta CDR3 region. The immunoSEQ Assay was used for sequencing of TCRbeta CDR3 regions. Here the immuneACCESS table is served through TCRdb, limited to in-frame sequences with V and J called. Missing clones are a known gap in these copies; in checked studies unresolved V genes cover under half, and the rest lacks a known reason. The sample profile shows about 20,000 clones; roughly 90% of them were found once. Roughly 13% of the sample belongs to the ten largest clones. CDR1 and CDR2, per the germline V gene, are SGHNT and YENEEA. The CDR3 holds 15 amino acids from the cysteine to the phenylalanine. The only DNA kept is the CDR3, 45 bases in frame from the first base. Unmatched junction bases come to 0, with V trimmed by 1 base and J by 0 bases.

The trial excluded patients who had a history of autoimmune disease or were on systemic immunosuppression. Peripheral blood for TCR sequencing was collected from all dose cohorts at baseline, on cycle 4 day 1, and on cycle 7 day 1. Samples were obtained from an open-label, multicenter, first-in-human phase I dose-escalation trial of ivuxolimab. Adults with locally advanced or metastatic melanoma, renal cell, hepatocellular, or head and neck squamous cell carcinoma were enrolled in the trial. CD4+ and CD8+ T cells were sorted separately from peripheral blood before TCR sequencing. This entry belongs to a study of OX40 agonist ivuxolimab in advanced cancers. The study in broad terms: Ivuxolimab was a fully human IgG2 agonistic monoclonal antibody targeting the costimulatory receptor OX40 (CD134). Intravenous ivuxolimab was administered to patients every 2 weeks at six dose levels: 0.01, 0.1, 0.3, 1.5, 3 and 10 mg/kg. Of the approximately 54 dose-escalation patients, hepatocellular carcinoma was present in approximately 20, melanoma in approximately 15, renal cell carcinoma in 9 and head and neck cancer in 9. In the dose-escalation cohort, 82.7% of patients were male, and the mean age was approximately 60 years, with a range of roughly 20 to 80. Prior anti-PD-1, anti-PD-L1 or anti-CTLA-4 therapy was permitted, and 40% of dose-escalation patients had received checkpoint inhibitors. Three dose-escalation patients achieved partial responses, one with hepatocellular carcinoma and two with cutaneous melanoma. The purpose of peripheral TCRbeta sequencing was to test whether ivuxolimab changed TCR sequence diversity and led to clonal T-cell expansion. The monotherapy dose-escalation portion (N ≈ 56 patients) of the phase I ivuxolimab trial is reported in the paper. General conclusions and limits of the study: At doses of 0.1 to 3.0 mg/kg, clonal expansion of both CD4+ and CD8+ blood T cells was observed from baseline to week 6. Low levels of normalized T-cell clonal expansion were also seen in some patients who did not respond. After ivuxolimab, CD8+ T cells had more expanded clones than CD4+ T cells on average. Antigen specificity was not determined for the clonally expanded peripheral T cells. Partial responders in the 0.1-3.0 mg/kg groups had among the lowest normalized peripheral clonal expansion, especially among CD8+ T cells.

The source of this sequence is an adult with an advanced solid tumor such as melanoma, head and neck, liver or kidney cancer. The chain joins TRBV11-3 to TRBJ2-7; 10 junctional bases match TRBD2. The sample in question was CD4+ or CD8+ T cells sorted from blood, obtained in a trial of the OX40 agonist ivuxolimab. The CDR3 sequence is CASSLASGGSYEQYF. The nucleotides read TGTGCCAGCAGCTTAGCTAGCGGGGGCTCCTACGAGCAGTACTTC.